These 6 T cell receptor beta chains were sequenced from one sample in a study of T cell responses to AZD1222 COVID-19 vaccine (dated by TCRdb to the early 2020s). Receptor libraries were prepared by the immunoSEQ multiplex PCR assay. This immuneACCESS table, as held by TCRdb, lists in-frame sequences with V and J called but not all clones. Of the missing ones, under half trace to an unresolved V gene in checked studies; the others have no known cause. The sample contains about 81,000 clones, roughly 85% of them found a single time. Of the sample, approximately 3.6% falls within the top ten clones. The intended sense of this specimen's time point label: about 28 days (+/-7) after the second vaccine dose. The sample consisted of peripheral blood, taken 28 days after the second AZD1222 dose. All receptors come from an adult who received the AZD1222 COVID-19 vaccine.

V is TRBV19 and J is TRBJ1-4; no firm D call. Trimming cost V 6 bases and J 0 bases, with 11 bases left between them. Germline values: CDR1 LNHDA, CDR2 SQIVND (reference sequence). There are 15 residues in the CDR3. The CDR3 nucleotides are TGTGCCAGTAGAATGACACTTGCAACTAATGAAAAACTGTTTTTT. This translates into CASRMTLATNEKLFF.

The chain has TRBV7-6 and TRBJ1-1, with D perhaps matching TRBD1 (5 bases). V gave up 2 bases and J gave up 1 base, with 14 bases separating them. CDR1 SGHVS and CDR2 FNYEAQ come from the germline V gene. CDR3 size: 16 residues. CDR3 sequence (DNA): TGTGCCAGCAGCTTAAACGCCGGGGCTGGGAACACTGAAGCTTTCTTT. It is translated as CASSLNAGAGNTEAFF.

CDR3 in DNA: TGTGCCAGCAGTTTTGTCTCTAACTCCTACAATGAGCAGTTCTTC. It codes for CASSFVSNSYNEQFF. This chain joins TRBV28 and TRBJ2-1; D not certain. This CDR3 is 15 amino acids long. CDR1 is MDHEN and CDR2 is SYDVKM in the germline V gene. Trimming pared 3 bases from V and 0 bases from J, leaving 9 bases between.

The chain has TRBV11-2 and TRBJ2-3, with TRBD1 identical over 9 bases. Germline values: CDR1 SGHAT, CDR2 FQNNGV. V trimming: 8 bases; J trimming: 5 bases; junction bases outside the gene matches: 8. The CDR3 spans 14 residues. CDR3: CASGLQGAEDTQYF. Written as DNA, the CDR3 is TGTGCCAGCGGATTACAGGGGGCGGAAGATACGCAGTATTTT.

The CDR3 nucleotides are TGTGCCAGCAGCCTACTAGCGGGGGGTGGAGAGACCCAGTACTTC. It is translated as CASSLLAGGGETQYF. The chain is built from TRBV5-6 and TRBJ2-5; 12 bases align to TRBD2. Trimming at V came to 4 bases and at J to 4 bases, leaving 5 bases not matched to a gene. CDR1 is SGHDT and CDR2 is YYEEEE in the germline V gene. The CDR3 has 15 residues.

This chain joins TRBV7-9 and TRBJ1-4, with 10 bases fitting TRBD1. Trimming took 8 bases from V and 7 from J; bases not matched to a gene: 7. Looked up from germline, CDR1 is SEHNR and CDR2 is FQNEAQ (reference sequence). The CDR3 is 14 amino acids. CDR3: CASGPGTGAEKLFF. In DNA, the CDR3 is TGTGCCAGCGGCCCAGGGACAGGGGCTGAAAAACTGTTTTTT.